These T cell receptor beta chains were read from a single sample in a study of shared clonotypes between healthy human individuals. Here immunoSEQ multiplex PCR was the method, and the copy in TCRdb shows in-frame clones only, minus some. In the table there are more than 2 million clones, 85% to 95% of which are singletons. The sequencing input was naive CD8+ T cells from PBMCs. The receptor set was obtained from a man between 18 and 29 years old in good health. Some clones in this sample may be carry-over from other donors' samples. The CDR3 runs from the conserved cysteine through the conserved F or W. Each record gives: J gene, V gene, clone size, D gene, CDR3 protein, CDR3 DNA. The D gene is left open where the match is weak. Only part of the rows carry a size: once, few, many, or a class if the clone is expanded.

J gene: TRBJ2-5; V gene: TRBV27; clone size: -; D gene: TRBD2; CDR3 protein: CASSLAGVYQETQYF; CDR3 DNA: TGTGCCAGCAGCCTAGCGGGAGTGTACCAAGAGACCCAGTACTTC
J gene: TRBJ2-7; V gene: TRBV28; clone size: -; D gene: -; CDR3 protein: CASSFKVSYEQYF; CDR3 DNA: TGTGCCAGCAGTTTCAAGGTCTCCTACGAGCAGTACTTC
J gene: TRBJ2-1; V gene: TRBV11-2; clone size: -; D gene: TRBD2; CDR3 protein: CASYGGSPNEQFF; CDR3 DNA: TGTGCCAGTTACGGGGGGTCCCCCAATGAGCAGTTCTTC
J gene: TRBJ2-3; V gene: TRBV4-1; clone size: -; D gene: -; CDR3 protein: CASSQDPRLTDTQYF; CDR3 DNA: TGCGCCAGCAGCCAAGATCCGAGACTCACAGATACGCAGTATTTT
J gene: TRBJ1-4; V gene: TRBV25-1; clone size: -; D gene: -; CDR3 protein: CASSGYGIGEKLFF; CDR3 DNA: TGTGCCAGCAGTGGATATGGTATCGGAGAAAAACTGTTTTTT
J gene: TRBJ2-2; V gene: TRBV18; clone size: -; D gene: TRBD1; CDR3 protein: CASSPGTDFDRELFF; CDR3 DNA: TGTGCCAGCTCACCAGGGACAGACTTCGACCGGGAGCTGTTTTTT
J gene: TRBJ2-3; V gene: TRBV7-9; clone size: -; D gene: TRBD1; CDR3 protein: CASQTGHGDRGLTDTQYF; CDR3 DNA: TGTGCCAGCCAGACGGGACACGGGGACAGGGGGCTCACAGATACGCAGTATTTT
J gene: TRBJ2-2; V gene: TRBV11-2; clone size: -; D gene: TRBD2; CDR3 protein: CASSLAGLGGELFF; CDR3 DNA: TGTGCCAGCAGTCTAGCGGGACTGGGCGGGGAGCTGTTTTTT
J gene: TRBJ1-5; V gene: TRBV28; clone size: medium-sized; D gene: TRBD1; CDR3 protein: CASSLSFGQGGRIGNQPQHF; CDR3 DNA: TGTGCCAGCAGTTTATCTTTTGGACAGGGGGGTCGAATTGGCAATCAGCCCCAGCATTTT
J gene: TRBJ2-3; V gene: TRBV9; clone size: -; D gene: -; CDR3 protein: CASSVGVADTQYF; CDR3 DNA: TGTGCCAGCAGCGTAGGGGTTGCAGATACGCAGTATTTT
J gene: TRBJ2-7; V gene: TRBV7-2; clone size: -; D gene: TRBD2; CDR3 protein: CASSLIAGPSYEQYF; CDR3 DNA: TGTGCCAGCAGCTTAATAGCGGGGCCGTCCTACGAGCAGTACTTC
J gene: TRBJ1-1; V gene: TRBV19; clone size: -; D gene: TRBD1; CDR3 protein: CASRIQGANTEAFF; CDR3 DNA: TGTGCCAGTAGAATACAGGGGGCGAACACTGAAGCTTTCTTT
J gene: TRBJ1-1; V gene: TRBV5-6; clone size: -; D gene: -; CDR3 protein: CASSGGIINTEAFF; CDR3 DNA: TGTGCCAGCAGTGGAGGGATCATAAACACTGAAGCTTTCTTT
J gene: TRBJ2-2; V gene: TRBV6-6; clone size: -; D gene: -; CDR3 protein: CASSYDIGLPGELFF; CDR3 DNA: TGTGCCAGCAGTTACGATATTGGGCTTCCCGGGGAGCTGTTTTTT
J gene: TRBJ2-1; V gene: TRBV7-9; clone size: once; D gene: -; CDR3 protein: CASSDLQDEQFF; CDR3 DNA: TGTGCCAGCAGCGACCTCCAGGATGAGCAGTTCTTC
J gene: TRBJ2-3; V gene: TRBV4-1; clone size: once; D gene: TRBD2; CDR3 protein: CASSQGLASSTDTQYF; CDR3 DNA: TGCGCCAGCAGCCAAGGACTAGCGTCTAGCACAGATACGCAGTATTTT
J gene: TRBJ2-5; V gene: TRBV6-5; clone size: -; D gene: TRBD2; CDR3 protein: CASSYNPAGLETQYF; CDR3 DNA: TGTGCCAGCAGTTATAACCCAGCGGGACTAGAGACCCAGTACTTC
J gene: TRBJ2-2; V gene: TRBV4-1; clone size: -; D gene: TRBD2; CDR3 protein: CASSQDPTSRTGELFF; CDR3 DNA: TGCGCCAGCAGCCAAGATCCGACTAGCCGAACCGGGGAGCTGTTTTTT
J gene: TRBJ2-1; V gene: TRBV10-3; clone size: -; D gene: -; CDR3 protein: CAISAGDLAAYNEQFF; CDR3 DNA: TGTGCCATCAGTGCCGGGGATCTGGCCGCCTACAATGAGCAGTTCTTC
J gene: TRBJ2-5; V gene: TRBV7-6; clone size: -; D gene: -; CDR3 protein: CASSLEPGKYQETQYF; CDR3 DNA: TGTGCCAGCAGCTTAGAACCAGGGAAGTACCAAGAGACCCAGTACTTC
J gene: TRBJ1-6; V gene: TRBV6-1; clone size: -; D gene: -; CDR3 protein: CASSEVRPSPLHF; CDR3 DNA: TGTGCCAGCAGTGAAGTACGACCCTCACCCCTCCACTTT
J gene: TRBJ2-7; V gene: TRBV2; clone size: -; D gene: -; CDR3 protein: CASSTTGPSSYEQYF; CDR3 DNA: TGTGCCAGCAGTACAACAGGGCCCTCTTCCTACGAGCAGTACTTC